This TCR beta chain was recorded in a study of T cells in Graves' hyperthyroidism and ophthalmopathy. Study background: Peripheral blood draws took place at initial diagnosis, ahead of any treatment.

The investigators amplified TCR beta CDR3 regions from RNA transcripts. Researchers ran a first-round RT-PCR on the TCR CDR3 using the HTBI primer set. TCRdb analysed the multiplex PCR reads with MiXCR anew, one entry per CDR3 protein. The sample consists of roughly 280,000 distinct CDR3 sequences, about 15% of them appearing once. Disease lasting under 3 months, a NOSPECS grade of at least 4, and a Clinical Activity Score of at least 3 were features of the ophthalmopathy patients. Orbital computed tomography, thyroid ultrasound, serum thyroxine and TRAb, and clinical symptoms together informed the diagnoses. The CDR3 runs to 12 residues. CDR1 is SQVTM and CDR2 is ANQGSEA in the germline V gene. Losses at the gene ends were 7 bases for V and 2 bases for J; bases not matched to a gene: 5. Overall study findings and caveats: It was a median about 7.1 months before onset that the model predicted ophthalmopathy.

This clonotype occurred a few times. The antigen is undetermined. The source material was blood. This rearrangement joins TRBV29-1 to TRBJ2-7; 7 bases agree with TRBD2. This TCR was sampled from a woman in her sixties with Graves' ophthalmopathy. The DNA for the CDR3 is TGCAGCGCTAGCGGAGCTACCTACGAGCAGTACTTC. This gives the protein CSASGATYEQYF.